This T cell receptor (beta chain) was identified in a study of T-cell memory formation after mild COVID-19. One entry per CDR3 protein, called by TCRdb with MiXCR from the 5' RACE reads. The sample has about 250,000 distinct CDR3 sequences, 15% to 17% seen once. This clonotype has more than one count but fewer than ten. The length of the CDR3 is 12 residues. Germline V gives CDR1 SGDLS, CDR2 YYNGEE. Trimming took 4 bases from V and 5 from J, leaving 10 bases between them. The specimen sequenced was PBMCs or a T cell subset sorted from them (not recorded which). This clonotype originated in an adult woman who had mild COVID-19 (a few samples of this study predate the infection). Cell type and time point are not known. The chain links TRBV9 to TRBJ2-7; a weak D match, TRBD1 (6 bases). As DNA, the CDR3 is TGTGCCAGCAGCCCAAACAGGGACGAGCAGTACTTC. It yields the protein CASSPNRDEQYF.